The clone carrying this TCR beta chain was seen repeatedly, ten times or more. No antigen is known for it. TCR beta CDR3 regions were amplified from RNA transcripts. Following a first-round RT-PCR that used HTBI primers, a second-round multiplex PCR was carried out. MiXCR, applied by TCRdb to the multiplex PCR reads, yields one record per CDR3 protein. This repertoire shows 1 million to 1.3 million distinct CDR3 sequences, roughly two fifths found once; its top ten account for over 8.5%. The sample originates from a study of Graves' ophthalmopathy and Graves' hyperthyroidism. Study-level points and caveats: Forecasting of ophthalmopathy progression by the model achieved approximately 70% sensitivity and less than 80% specificity. Also, most clonotypes expanded in the thyroid above 0.001 frequency appeared in blood. With about 86% sensitivity and about 83% specificity, a 13-signature model separated ophthalmopathy from stable hyperthyroidism.

Ages of hyperthyroidism patients ran from 18 to 65, and their diagnoses were new, under 2 months' duration. What was sequenced was peripheral blood or thyroid tissue (not recorded which). The TCR sequence derives from an adult man with Graves' hyperthyroidism.

The CDR3 DNA reads as TGTGCCAGTCAGGGGAAGGGGAACACTGAAGCTTTCTTT. Amino acids: CASQGKGNTEAFF. The chain has TRBV7-9 and TRBJ1-1; tentatively, D is TRBD1 (6 bases). Trimming left V 9 bases short and J 1 base short, with 12 bases between. The CDR3 loop spans 13 amino acids. Germline V lookup: CDR1 SEHNR, CDR2 FQNEAQ (reference sequence).